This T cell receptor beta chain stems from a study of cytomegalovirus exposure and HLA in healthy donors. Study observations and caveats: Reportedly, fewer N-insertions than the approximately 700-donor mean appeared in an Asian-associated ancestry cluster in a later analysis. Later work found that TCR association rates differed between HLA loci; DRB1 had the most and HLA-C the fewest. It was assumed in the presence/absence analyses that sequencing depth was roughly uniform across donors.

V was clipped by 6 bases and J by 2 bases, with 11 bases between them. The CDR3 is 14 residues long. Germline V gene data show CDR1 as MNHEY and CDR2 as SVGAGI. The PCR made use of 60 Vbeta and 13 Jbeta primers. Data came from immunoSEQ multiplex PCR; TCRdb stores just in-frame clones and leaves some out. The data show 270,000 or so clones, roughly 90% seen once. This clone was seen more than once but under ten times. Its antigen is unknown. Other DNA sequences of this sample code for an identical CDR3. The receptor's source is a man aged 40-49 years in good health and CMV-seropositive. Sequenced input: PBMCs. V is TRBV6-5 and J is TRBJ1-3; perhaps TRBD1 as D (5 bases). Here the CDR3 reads CASRSGLAGNTIYF. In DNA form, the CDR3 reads TGTGCCAGCAGATCAGGGTTAGCTGGAAACACCATATATTTT.